In this sample, the clone carrying this T cell receptor (beta chain) turned up many times. Time point: sample taken at primary tumor resection. No cells were sorted before sequencing. The whole RNA sequenced was extracted from tumor, nontumor lung or frozen PBMC. A total of about 73 untreated early-stage non-small cell lung cancer patients served as donors. The sample belongs to a study of spatial heterogeneity in lung cancer. MiXCR, run by TCRdb on the 5' RACE reads, gives a single entry per CDR3 protein. This sample yields about 52,000 distinct CDR3 sequences, of which roughly 7% are seen a single time; roughly 2.7% belongs to the top ten. This clonotype was sampled from a female donor with early-stage non-small cell lung cancer. Sequences were derived from PBMCs, sampled at surgery.

This chain's CDR3 is CASSLGRIYGYTF. In DNA form, the CDR3 reads TGCGCCAGCAGCCTGGGACGGATCTATGGCTACACCTTC. The chain is built from TRBV4-1 and TRBJ1-2; D might be TRBD1 (5 bases). This CDR3 has 13 amino acids. V dropped 4 bases and J dropped 4 bases, with 10 bases sitting between them. Germline V lookup: CDR1 MGHRA, CDR2 YSYEKL.